Included here is one T cell receptor (beta chain) sequence, with context. Its antigen remains unknown. The entry originates in a study of stem cell transplantation in POMP-related autoinflammatory disease. As for the study in general: Defective thymoproteasomes were hypothesized to impair CD8+ T-cell positive selection. Study findings and constraints: In patients with PRAID, every analyzed T-cell subset tended to show lower diversity and higher clonality.

Clones were sequenced by immunoSEQ multiplex PCR, and TCRdb holds only the in-frame ones, with some missing. The sample contains tens of thousands of clones, approximately 91% of which appear only once. The CDR3 totals 15 residues. From germline, CDR1 is KGHSH and CDR2 LQKENI. V lost 0 bases and J lost 1, with 9 bases in between. The TCR was taken from a human patient with POMP-related autoinflammation and immune dysregulation (PRAID). A share of the T cells may be of graft donor origin. This sequence joins TRBV18 and TRBJ1-1; tentatively, D is TRBD1 (5 bases). Here the sequenced sample was CD4+ T cells from PBMCs, taken after stem cell transplantation. DNA of the CDR3: TGTGCCAGCTCACCACCCGGGGGAAGGAACACTGAAGCTTTCTTT. The encoded protein is CASSPPGGRNTEAFF.